This T cell receptor beta chain was obtained from a study of blood T cell repertoires in COVID-19. Study in general: The origin of the acute and convalescent COVID-19 samples was the United States, Italy and Spain. T cells, B-cell-depleted T cells, or PBMCs provided the cDNA or gDNA that served as material.

In the source study's methods: Amplified reference gene primers provided the basis for estimating nucleated cell counts. Clones were sequenced by immunoSEQ multiplex PCR, and TCRdb holds only the in-frame ones, with some missing. That table is the source of V, J and clone size, and D and trimming were worked out from the DNA. Seen here are approximately 250,000 clones, 80% to 85% observed once, and the top ten hold more than 1.5%. This CDR3 is 15 amino acids long. Germline V gene sequence: CDR1 MGHDK, CDR2 SYGVNS. V was shortened by 3 bases and J by 1 base, with 12 bases between the two germline ends.

The chain has TRBV25-1 and TRBJ2-5, with a tentative D call TRBD2 (6 bases). The TCR originated in a woman in her 40s who had recovered from COVID-19. The sample was peripheral blood. CDR3 sequence (DNA): TGTGCCAGCAGTGATGTGCGGGAAGCCCAAGAGACCCAGTACTTC. Protein sequence: CASSDVREAQETQYF.